The present TCR beta chain was sequenced within a study of blood T cell repertoires in COVID-19. The data were produced by immunoSEQ multiplex PCR, yet TCRdb's version contains in-frame clones alone and is incomplete. Among hundreds of thousands of clones listed, approximately 80% were seen once. V lost 8 bases to trimming and J lost 1 base, with 9 bases between them. The CDR3 contains 13 residues. In germline, CDR1 is LGHDT, CDR2 YNNKEL (reference sequence). This chain uses TRBV3-1 (or the pseudogene TRBV3-2) with TRBJ2-1; perhaps TRBD2 as D (6 bases). Sequenced: peripheral blood. This receptor was obtained from a woman between 40 and 55 years old with active or convalescent COVID-19. The CDR3 region has the DNA TGTGCCAGCGGGGGGACTTCCTACAATGAGCAGTTCTTC. Amino acid sequence: CASGGTSYNEQFF.